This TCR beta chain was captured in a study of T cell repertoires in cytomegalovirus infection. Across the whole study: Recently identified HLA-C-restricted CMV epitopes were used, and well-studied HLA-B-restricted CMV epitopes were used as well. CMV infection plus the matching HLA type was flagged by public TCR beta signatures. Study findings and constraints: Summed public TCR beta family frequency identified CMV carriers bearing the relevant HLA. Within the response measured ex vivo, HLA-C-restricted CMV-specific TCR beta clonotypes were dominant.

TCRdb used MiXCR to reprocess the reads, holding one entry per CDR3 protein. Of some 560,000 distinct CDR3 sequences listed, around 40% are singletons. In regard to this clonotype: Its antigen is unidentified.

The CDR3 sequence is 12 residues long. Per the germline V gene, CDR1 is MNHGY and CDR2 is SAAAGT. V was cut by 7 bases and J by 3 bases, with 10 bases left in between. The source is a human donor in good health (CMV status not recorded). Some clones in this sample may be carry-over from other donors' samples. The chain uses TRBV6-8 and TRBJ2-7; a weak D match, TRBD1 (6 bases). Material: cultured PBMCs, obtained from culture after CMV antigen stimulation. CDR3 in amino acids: CASTRGNYEQYF. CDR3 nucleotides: TGTGCCAGCACCAGGGGAAACTACGAGCAGTACTTC.